The sequence of this T cell receptor beta chain was determined in a study of T cells after yellow fever vaccination. Germline CDR1 MNHNS, CDR2 SASEGT. The V segment lost 6 bases and the J segment 1 base; nucleotides outside the gene matches: 2. The CDR3 spans 14 residues. Each CDR3 protein gets one entry after TCRdb re-called the 5' RACE reads with MiXCR. The sample lists 400,000 or so distinct CDR3 sequences; 6.2% were seen once. This clonotype was seen only a few times. Sequenced material: PBMCs, taken 5 days after the yellow fever booster vaccination. The receptor's source is a man aged 25 to 40 who received the YFV17D yellow fever vaccine. This chain joins TRBV6-1 and TRBJ2-2; 7 bases are a match to TRBD1. CDR3 in amino acids: CASRDRLNTGELFF. In DNA, the CDR3 is TGTGCCAGCAGGGACAGGCTGAACACCGGGGAGCTGTTTTTT.